This is a list of T cell receptor beta chains from one sample in a study of CD8+CD57+ T cells in acquired aplastic anemia. Using its own MiXCR run on the reads, TCRdb lists one record per CDR3 protein. This table holds 250,000 to 350,000 distinct CDR3 sequences, approximately 56% found once. Sequenced: sorted CD4+, CD8+, or CD8+CD57+ T cells (not recorded which) from PBMCs. Every receptor here comes from a human donor with severe aplastic anemia or a healthy control (not recorded which). CDR3s include the opening cysteine and the closing phenylalanine or tryptophan. The order of the fields is CDR3 protein, CDR3 DNA, clone size, V gene, J gene, D gene. A D gene is named only where the DNA matches it firmly. Where a row states a size, it is once, few, many or the class of an expanded clone; other rows omit it.

CDR3: CASQGLAGSYEQYF; DNA: TGTGCCAGCCAGGGACTAGCGGGGTCCTACGAGCAGTACTTC; size: -; V: TRBV7-6; J: TRBJ2-7; D: TRBD2
CDR3: CAWSPGLAGDNEQFF; DNA: TGTGCCTGGAGCCCAGGACTAGCGGGAGACAATGAGCAGTTCTTC; size: -; V: TRBV30; J: TRBJ2-1; D: TRBD2
CDR3: CASSQGIGSYNEQFF; DNA: TGCGCCAGCAGCCAGGGAATAGGATCCTACAATGAGCAGTTCTTC; size: many; V: TRBV5-1; J: TRBJ2-1; D: -
CDR3: CATSAPGTGSWGETQYF; DNA: TGTGCCACCAGCGCCCCCGGGACAGGGAGTTGGGGGGAGACCCAGTACTTC; size: many; V: TRBV24-1; J: TRBJ2-5; D: TRBD1
CDR3: CASNTRETGEYNEQFF; DNA: TGTGCCAGTAACACCAGAGAGACAGGGGAGTACAATGAGCAGTTCTTC; size: -; V: TRBV19; J: TRBJ2-1; D: TRBD1
CDR3: CASSTTTGWEQYF; DNA: TGTGCCAGCAGCACCACTACTGGCTGGGAGCAGTACTTC; size: few; V: TRBV7-6; J: TRBJ2-7; D: -
CDR3: CASSDEDGTGYGYTF; DNA: TGTGCCAGCAGTGACGAGGACGGGACAGGATATGGCTACACCTTC; size: -; V: TRBV2; J: TRBJ1-2; D: TRBD1
CDR3: CSASPGQGASGANVLTF; DNA: TGCAGTGCTAGCCCGGGACAGGGTGCCTCTGGGGCCAACGTCCTGACTTTC; size: few; V: TRBV20-1; J: TRBJ2-6; D: TRBD1
CDR3: CASSLGTGDTGELFF; DNA: TGTGCCAGCAGCTTGGGGACAGGGGACACCGGGGAGCTGTTTTTT; size: -; V: TRBV11-1; J: TRBJ2-2; D: TRBD1
CDR3: CSASRDRGQPQHF; DNA: TGCAGTGCTAGTCGGGACAGAGGTCAGCCCCAGCATTTT; size: -; V: TRBV20-1; J: TRBJ1-5; D: TRBD1
CDR3: CASRQGGNYGYTF; DNA: TGTGCCAGTAGACAGGGCGGGAACTATGGCTACACCTTC; size: -; V: TRBV19; J: TRBJ1-2; D: -
CDR3: CASKGWAYNEQFF; DNA: TGTGCCAGCAAAGGGTGGGCCTACAATGAGCAGTTCTTC; size: -; V: TRBV2; J: TRBJ2-1; D: -
CDR3: CASSESHSPLHF; DNA: TGCGCCAGCAGCGAGTCCCATTCACCCCTCCACTTT; size: -; V: TRBV4-1; J: TRBJ1-6; D: -
CDR3: CASRPRGMNTEAFF; DNA: TGTGCCAGCAGACCACGGGGGATGAACACTGAAGCTTTCTTT; size: -; V: TRBV6-5; J: TRBJ1-1; D: -
CDR3: CASSSRTGKNTGELFF; DNA: TGTGCCAGCAGTTCCCGGACAGGGAAGAACACCGGGGAGCTGTTTTTT; size: many; V: TRBV6-6; J: TRBJ2-2; D: TRBD1
CDR3: CASSVGVATGEQYF; DNA: TGTGCCAGCAGCGTAGGGGTGGCGACTGGCGAGCAGTACTTC; size: -; V: TRBV7-6; J: TRBJ2-7; D: -
CDR3: CASSIGTGSNQPQHF; DNA: TGTGCCAGTAGTATCGGGACAGGTAGCAATCAGCCCCAGCATTTT; size: -; V: TRBV19; J: TRBJ1-5; D: TRBD1
CDR3: CAIRPGQEYNEQFF; DNA: TGTGCCATCCGACCGGGACAGGAATACAATGAGCAGTTCTTC; size: many; V: TRBV10-3; J: TRBJ2-1; D: TRBD1
CDR3: CASRYILRPQHF; DNA: TGTGCCAGCAGGTATATACTACGGCCCCAGCATTTT; size: few; V: TRBV6-5; J: TRBJ1-5; D: -
CDR3: CSAIRGLATGEQFF; DNA: TGCAGTGCGATTAGGGGACTAGCGACGGGGGAGCAGTTCTTC; size: once; V: TRBV20-1; J: TRBJ2-1; D: TRBD2
CDR3: CASSHTGNPSYNEQFF; DNA: TGCGCCAGCAGCCACACAGGGAATCCCTCCTACAATGAGCAGTTCTTC; size: -; V: TRBV4-1; J: TRBJ2-1; D: -
CDR3: CASSLAASGGYNEQFF; DNA: TGTGCCAGCAGCTTAGCTGCTAGCGGGGGGTACAATGAGCAGTTCTTC; size: many; V: TRBV7-2; J: TRBJ2-1; D: TRBD2
CDR3: CASSYTGDYGYTF; DNA: TGTGCCAGCAGTTATACAGGGGACTATGGCTACACCTTC; size: many; V: TRBV6-5; J: TRBJ1-2; D: TRBD1
CDR3: CSAGESNILTDTQYF; DNA: TGCAGTGCAGGGGAGTCCAACATCCTCACAGATACGCAGTATTTT; size: few; V: TRBV20-1; J: TRBJ2-3; D: -
CDR3: CASSAYSGGEETQYF; DNA: TGTGCCAGCAGTGCATATAGCGGGGGGGAAGAGACCCAGTACTTC; size: -; V: TRBV2; J: TRBJ2-5; D: TRBD2
CDR3: CASSVGGADEQYF; DNA: TGTGCCAGCAGCGTAGGGGGGGCCGACGAGCAGTACTTC; size: -; V: TRBV9; J: TRBJ2-7; D: -
CDR3: CAISESTAALAF; DNA: TGTGCCATCAGTGAGTCGACTGCGGCGTTGGCCTTC; size: few; V: TRBV10-3; J: TRBJ1-2; D: -
CDR3: CSARPLGGRDLYEQYF; DNA: TGCAGTGCTAGACCGTTGGGGGGAAGGGACCTCTACGAGCAGTACTTC; size: -; V: TRBV20-1; J: TRBJ2-7; D: -
CDR3: CASSLRTGADNEQFF; DNA: TGTGCCAGCAGCTTAAGGACAGGGGCCGACAATGAGCAGTTCTTC; size: -; V: TRBV7-3; J: TRBJ2-1; D: TRBD1
CDR3: CASSQDPPGQGKETQYF; DNA: TGCGCCAGCAGCCAAGATCCCCCGGGACAGGGGAAAGAGACCCAGTACTTC; size: many; V: TRBV4-3; J: TRBJ2-5; D: TRBD1
CDR3: CASSTALAASYNEQFF; DNA: TGTGCCAGTAGTACGGCACTAGCGGCCTCCTACAATGAGCAGTTCTTC; size: -; V: TRBV19; J: TRBJ2-1; D: TRBD2
CDR3: CAISQGSNEKLFF; DNA: TGTGCCATCAGCCAGGGATCTAATGAAAAACTGTTTTTT; size: once; V: TRBV10-3; J: TRBJ1-4; D: -
CDR3: CASSLRLEGKGGETQYF; DNA: TGTGCCAGCAGCTTAAGGCTAGAAGGGAAAGGTGGGGAGACCCAGTACTTC; size: -; V: TRBV7-8; J: TRBJ2-5; D: -
CDR3: CASSIQGSPLHF; DNA: TGTGCCAGCAGTATTCAGGGGTCACCCCTCCACTTT; size: many; V: TRBV27; J: TRBJ1-6; D: -
CDR3: CSARDHLRGWDTQYF; DNA: TGCAGTGCTAGAGATCATTTGCGGGGATGGGATACGCAGTATTTT; size: -; V: TRBV20-1; J: TRBJ2-3; D: -
CDR3: CASSLEGGDTEAFF; DNA: TGTGCCAGCAGCTTAGAGGGGGGGGACACTGAAGCTTTCTTT; size: once; V: TRBV7-6; J: TRBJ1-1; D: -
CDR3: CASSQANEQYF; DNA: TGCGCCAGCAGCCAAGCGAACGAGCAGTACTTC; size: -; V: TRBV4-1; J: TRBJ2-7; D: -
CDR3: CASSMGDNRYGYTF; DNA: TGCGCCAGCAGCATGGGGGACAATCGCTATGGCTACACCTTC; size: -; V: TRBV5-1; J: TRBJ1-2; D: -